The 11 T cell receptor beta chains below all came from one sample that was sequenced in a study of cytomegalovirus exposure and HLA in healthy donors. Primers: 60 Vbeta forward and 13 Jbeta reverse. The protocol was immunoSEQ multiplex PCR, while the TCRdb copy is restricted to in-frame clones and leaves out a portion. The profile shows more than 100,000 clones, 78% of them singletons. Sequenced: PBMCs. These receptors were obtained from a woman aged 18-29 years in good health and CMV-seronegative.

The J gene is TRBJ2-7, the V gene TRBV30; 12 positions match TRBD1. J lost 3 bases, V lost 7 bases, and 7 bases had no gene match. Germline V CDR1 and CDR2: GTSNPN, SVGIG (reference sequence). The CDR3 spans 14 residues. CDR3 amino acids: CALSGDRGLYEQYF. In DNA, the CDR3 is TGTGCCTTATCCGGGGACAGGGGGCTCTACGAGCAGTACTTC. Variable domain in full (rest from reference TRBV30 and TRBJ2-7): SQTIHQWPATLVQPVGSPLSLECTVEGTSNPNLYWYRQAAGRGLQLLFYSVGIGQISSEVPQNLSASRPQDRQFILSSKKLLLSDSGFYLCALSGDRGLYEQYFGPGTRLTVT.

This clone was counted a few times. The V gene is TRBV11-2, the J gene TRBJ2-1, with 9 bases that match TRBD1. Germline values: CDR1 SGHAT, CDR2 FQNNGV. V gave up 5 bases and J gave up 6 bases; unmatched junction bases: 5. The length of the CDR3 is 14 residues. The chain's CDR3 is CASSRDRVFNEQFF. The CDR3 region has the DNA TGTGCCAGCAGCCGGGACAGGGTATTCAATGAGCAGTTCTTC.

The chain couples TRBV30 to TRBJ1-4, with unresolved D. Germline V CDR1 and CDR2: GTSNPN, SVGIG (reference sequence). The V and J ends lost 1 base and 6 bases respectively, with 9 bases between them. This CDR3 is 13 amino acids long. CDR3 in amino acids: CAWSALRHEKLFF. CDR3 DNA: TGTGCCTGGAGTGCACTAAGGCATGAAAAACTGTTTTTT.

J is TRBJ2-7 and V is TRBV6-1; 7 nucleotides line up with TRBD1. The CDR3 totals 13 residues. CDR1 MNHNS and CDR2 SASEGT come from the germline V gene. With V trimmed by 6 bases and J by 0 bases, 2 bases remained unmatched. The CDR3 sequence is CASRGDSSYEQYF. DNA of the CDR3: TGTGCCAGCAGGGGGGACAGCTCCTACGAGCAGTACTTC.

The V gene is TRBV5-4, the J gene TRBJ2-1, with D perhaps matching TRBD1 (5 bases). The CDR3 runs 14 residues. The V gene lost 1 base and the J gene lost 3 bases, with 8 bases spanning the gap. CDR1 is SGHNT and CDR2 is YYREEE in the germline V gene (reference sequence). The CDR3 spells CASSLIGDYNEQFF. As DNA, the CDR3 is TGTGCCAGCAGCTTGATAGGGGACTACAATGAGCAGTTCTTC.

V is TRBV6-1 and J is TRBJ1-4; D unclear. V was cut by 3 bases and J by 8 bases, with 25 bases left in between. This CDR3 contains 18 residues. The germline V gene encodes CDR1 MNHNS and CDR2 SASEGT. The CDR3 sequence: CASSDQVGSLGHNEKLFF. CDR3 DNA sequence: TGTGCCAGCAGTGATCAGGTGGGCTCTCTGGGTCATAACGAAAAACTGTTTTTT.

The genes are TRBV6-6 and TRBJ1-1; no firm D call. The CDR3 loop spans 13 amino acids. The germline V and J ends were trimmed by 5 bases and 3 bases, with 10 bases remaining between them. The germline gives CDR1 MNHNY, CDR2 SVGAGI (reference sequence). The CDR3 region has the DNA TGTGCCAGCAGTCAATCACGGGACACTGAAGCTTTCTTT. The encoded protein is CASSQSRDTEAFF.

V is TRBV19 and J is TRBJ1-1; D remains unclear. This CDR3 region has 14 residues. The V end lost 6 bases, the J end lost 1 base, and 12 bases lay between the germline ends. Germline lookup yields CDR1 LNHDA and CDR2 SQIVND (reference sequence). In nucleotides, the CDR3 is TGTGCCAGTAGCCTCGAGGGCGAGAACACTGAAGCTTTCTTT. This sequence encodes CASSLEGENTEAFF.

There are a few counts of this clone. This chain joins TRBV15 and TRBJ2-1; D perhaps matches TRBD2 (6 bases). CDR1 LNHNV and CDR2 YYDKDF come from the germline V gene (reference sequence). The CDR3 consists of 18 residues. Trimming removed 0 bases from V and 7 bases from J, with 22 bases in between. The CDR3 bases are TGTGCCACCAGCAGAGAACTATTAACTAGCCCCCAAGGGAATGAGCAGTTCTTC. It specifies CATSRELLTSPQGNEQFF.

In the case of this clone: Relative to the germline gene, one junction end is altered; a read error may explain this. This chain connects TRBV2 to TRBJ2-3, with TRBD1 identical over 11 bases. The CDR3 totals 16 residues. The germline V gene has CDR1 SNHLY and CDR2 FYNNEI. The CDR3 region is CASREGQGASTDTQYF. The DNA for the CDR3 is TGTGCCAGCAGGGAAGGACAGGGGGCTAGCACAGATACGCAGTATTTT.

The chain couples TRBV6-1 to TRBJ1-2, with D unresolved. The V end was cut by 5 bases, the J end by 4 bases, with 14 bases between. The CDR3 spans 14 residues. From germline, CDR1 is MNHNS and CDR2 SASEGT. CDR3 nucleotides: TGTGCCAGCAGTCCTACAGAGTTAAGCTATGGCTACACCTTC. It specifies CASSPTELSYGYTF.